Ten or more counts support the clone carrying this TCR beta chain. This library used roughly 430 ng RNA and molecular barcoded adaptors spanning alpha/delta and beta/gamma chains. TCRdb reprocessed the reads with MiXCR, giving one entry per CDR3 protein. Here the sample spans more than 35,000 distinct CDR3 sequences, around 13% being singletons. The data are from a study of read filtering for tumor transcriptome and immune sequencing. Turning to the study itself: Revised staging placed eight or nine patients in R-ISS I, about 16 in II, more than five in III.

This CDR3 comprises 15 residues. V lost 10 bases, J lost 4 bases, and 10 bases stayed unmatched. The germline CDR1 and CDR2 sequences are KGHDR and SFDVKD. The clonotype was recovered from a donor at least 40 years old with multiple myeloma. V and J are TRBV24-1 and TRBJ2-1, with 9 bases matching TRBD1. Input material: a population of CD138-negative cells sorted from bone marrow. In DNA, the CDR3 is TGTGCCACGTTAAGCCGGGACAGGGCGTACAATGAGCAGTTCTTC. This translates into CATLSRDRAYNEQFF.